This T cell receptor beta chain emerged from a study of blood T cells in healthy people across ages. Study results and caveats: Naive CD4+ cell counts and diversity both ran higher in long-lived than in aged donors.

In regard to this clonotype: The antigen is unknown.

Donors gave roughly 10 milliliters of peripheral blood apiece. No fewer than 6 million PBMCs went into each sample. Sample-barcoded 5' priming and a J-beta primer mix drove a second PCR of about 6 to 12 cycles. One entry per CDR3 protein results from TCRdb running MiXCR on the 5' RACE reads. This sample has around 1,500,000 distinct CDR3 sequences, with 28% found just once. From germline, CDR1 is LGHDT and CDR2 YNNKEL (reference sequence). V dropped 1 base and J dropped 3 bases, with 9 bases sitting between them. The CDR3 covers 15 residues. The sequence was obtained from a woman in her thirties in good health. The sample consisted of blood. V gene TRBV3-1 combines with J gene TRBJ2-2; tentatively, D is TRBD1 (6 bases). In DNA form, the CDR3 reads TGTGCCAGCAGCCAAGGGGGGCCCGACACCGGGGAGCTGTTTTTT. Its translation: CASSQGGPDTGELFF.